Listed below are T cell receptor beta chains from one sample, sequenced in a study of post-analysis software for immune sequencing data. TCRdb re-analysed the PCR reads in MiXCR, keeping a single row per CDR3 protein. The sample contains roughly 410,000 distinct CDR3 sequences, roughly 36% of which appear only once. The sample comprised blood. The receptors shown here come from a girl between 5 and 17 years old with multiple sclerosis. CDR3s include the opening cysteine and the closing phenylalanine or tryptophan. The D gene is left open where the match is weak. A clone size is listed for some rows: how often the clone was seen (once, few, many), or a class if it is expanded.

CDR3 DNA,CDR3 protein,clone size,J gene,D gene,V gene
TGTGCCAGCAGCTTCCTAGCGGGGGCCCTCATGAGCTCCTACAATGAGCAGTTCTTC,CASSFLAGALMSSYNEQFF,NA,TRBJ2-1,TRBD2,TRBV7-9
TGTGCCAGCAATGAAGAAGGACTATCCTACGAGCAGTACTTC,CASNEEGLSYEQYF,NA,TRBJ2-7,NA,TRBV6-1
TGCGCCAGCAGCTTGGGAGATCTCTTCGCTTCACCCCTCCACTTT,CASSLGDLFASPLHF,NA,TRBJ1-6,NA,TRBV5-1
TGCAGTGCTATGGGGGGGGCAGGGGAGACCCGGTACTTC,CSAMGGAGETRYF,few,TRBJ2-5,NA,TRBV20-1
TGTGCCAGCAGTTTGGGGGCTAGCGGGGGGGCTGTGTATTTT,CASSLGASGGAVYF,few,TRBJ2-3,TRBD2,TRBV12-3/TRBV12-4
TGTGCCAGCAGCTCTCGGACAGGTGAAGGCAGGGACGGGGAGCTGTTTTTT,CASSSRTGEGRDGELFF,many,TRBJ2-2,TRBD1,TRBV7-3
TGTGCCAGCAGCCGGGACTGGACCTACGAGCAGTACTTC,CASSRDWTYEQYF,NA,TRBJ2-7,NA,TRBV5-6
TGTGCCAGCAGTCCCCGACTAGCGGGAGAATACTACAATGAGCAGTTCTTC,CASSPRLAGEYYNEQFF,once,TRBJ2-1,TRBD2,TRBV28
TGTGCCAGCAGCTTAGGAATAGCGGGGGAAAGGGATGAGCAGTTCTTC,CASSLGIAGERDEQFF,few,TRBJ2-1,TRBD2,TRBV7-9
TGCGCCAGCAGCCCGCGGGACAGCAGTAATGAAAAACTGTTTTTT,CASSPRDSSNEKLFF,few,TRBJ1-4,TRBD1,TRBV5-1
TGTGCCAGCTCACGCACCGCCGACAGGGCGAGGGAGCAGTTCTTC,CASSRTADRAREQFF,few,TRBJ2-1,TRBD1,TRBV18
TGTGCCAGCAGTTTTAGCGGAGGGGAGACCCAGTACTTC,CASSFSGGETQYF,many,TRBJ2-5,NA,TRBV12-3/TRBV12-4
TGTGCCAGCAGTCACCCCCTTGGCTACACCCACTCTGGTGAGCAGTACTTC,CASSHPLGYTHSGEQYF,NA,TRBJ2-5,NA,TRBV7-2
TGCAGTGCTTGCCCCCTTCGAGACAAAAACATTCAGTACTTC,CSACPLRDKNIQYF,few,TRBJ2-4,NA,TRBV20-1
TGTGCCAGCAGCGAGGGGATAGGCAATCAGCCCCAGCATTTT,CASSEGIGNQPQHF,NA,TRBJ1-5,NA,TRBV3-1
TGTGCCAGCAGCTTAACTTGGCTGGCGGGGACCTACGAGCAGTACTTC,CASSLTWLAGTYEQYF,few,TRBJ2-7,NA,TRBV7-8
TGTGCCAGCAGTTTAGCACAGCCGGGCATGAATGAGCAGTTCTTC,CASSLAQPGMNEQFF,NA,TRBJ2-1,NA,TRBV12-3/TRBV12-4